This passage covers 20 T cell receptor beta chains from one sample sequenced in a study of blood T cells in healthy people across ages. Using a J-beta primer mix together with a sample-barcoded 5' primer, a second PCR was run for about 6 to 11 cycles. TCRdb analysed the 5' RACE reads with MiXCR anew, one entry per CDR3 protein. This sample has around 1,600,000 distinct CDR3 sequences, with roughly 43% found just once. Sequencing was done on a sample of blood. These receptors were collected from a woman aged 18-29 years in good health.

In this sample, this clonotype turned up many times. The V call is TRBV4-3, the J call TRBJ2-3, with no clear D. The V end was cut by 0 bases, the J end by 0 bases, with 4 bases between. Germline CDR1 reads LGHNA; CDR2 reads YSLEER. CDR3 length: 14 amino acids. The CDR3 loop is CASSQDVSTDTQYF. The CDR3 bases are TGCGCCAGCAGCCAAGATGTTAGCACAGATACGCAGTATTTT.

Note on this clonotype: One end of the junction fails to match germline, which may point to a read error. The J gene is TRBJ2-7, the V gene TRBV5-1; 8 bases are shared with TRBD2. From germline, CDR1 is SGHRS and CDR2 YFSETQ. This CDR3 region has 16 residues. The chain's CDR3 is CASRLDSGTYSYEQYF. In nucleotides, the CDR3 is TGCGCCAGCCGCTTGGATAGCGGGACGTACTCCTACGAGCAGTACTTC.

This clonotype occurred once. The chain joins TRBV5-5 to TRBJ2-1, with D perhaps TRBD1 (5 bases). This CDR3 contains 15 residues. V lost 4 bases, J lost 5 bases, and 16 bases lay in between. Germline values: CDR1 SGHKS, CDR2 YYEKEE (reference sequence). The CDR3 sequence: CASSLVADINNEQFF. DNA for the CDR3: TGTGCCAGCAGCCTAGTTGCGGACATAAACAATGAGCAGTTCTTC.

There are a few counts of this clonotype. This chain connects TRBV10-3 to TRBJ1-1, with TRBD1 as a possible D gene (5 bases). V gave up 10 bases and J gave up 1 base, with 16 bases separating them. This CDR3 spans 14 amino acids. Germline loops: CDR1 ENHRY, CDR2 SYGVKD. The CDR3 DNA reads as TGTGCCACCAAATCGGGGGTGGAGAACACTGAAGCTTTCTTT. This gives the protein CATKSGVENTEAFF.

The J gene is TRBJ2-7, the V gene TRBV4-3, with D uncertain. This CDR3 has 13 amino acids. Trimming pared 4 bases from V and 0 bases from J, leaving 7 bases between. Germline CDR1 LGHNA, CDR2 YSLEER. CDR3 region: CASSPWFSYEQYF. CDR3 DNA sequence: TGCGCCAGCAGCCCCTGGTTCTCCTACGAGCAGTACTTC.

The CDR3 spells CASAKTGQDTEAFF. Here the CDR3 DNA reads TGTGCCAGCGCCAAGACAGGGCAGGACACTGAAGCTTTCTTT. The chain uses TRBV6-2 or TRBV6-3 and TRBJ1-1; 7 bases are a match to TRBD1. This CDR3 region has 14 residues. After removal of 8 bases from V and 3 bases from J, the junction contained 9 bases not matched to a gene. The germline V gene encodes CDR1 MNHEY and CDR2 SVGEGT.

The chain has TRBV5-1 and TRBJ2-6, with TRBD1 as a possible D gene (5 bases). V was trimmed by 0 bases and J by 4 bases, leaving 11 bases between them. The CDR3 contains 16 residues. Germline V CDR1 and CDR2: SGHRS, YFSETQ. CDR3 bases: TGCGCCAGCAGCTTGGTGGGGCCTGGGGGGGCCAACGTCCTGACTTTC. This translates into CASSLVGPGGANVLTF.

The V gene is TRBV15, the J gene TRBJ2-4; TRBD1 matches 10 bases. This CDR3 has 14 residues. Unmatched junction bases numbered 5, after V lost 8 bases and J lost 4 bases. CDR1 is LNHNV and CDR2 is YYDKDF in the germline V gene (reference sequence). The DNA for the CDR3 is TGTGCCACCCGGGACAGGGGCGAAAAAAACATTCAGTACTTC. It specifies CATRDRGEKNIQYF.

The CDR3 spells CASSQEARPSGGDEQFF. The CDR3 coding sequence is TGCGCCAGCAGCCAAGAAGCTCGCCCTAGCGGGGGTGATGAGCAGTTCTTC. J is TRBJ2-1 and V is TRBV4-1, with TRBD2 matching 10 bases. The V segment lost 0 bases and the J segment 8 bases; nucleotides outside the gene matches: 10. Germline V gene data show CDR1 as MGHRA and CDR2 as YSYEKL. The CDR3 is made up of 17 amino acids.

This clonotype was counted at least ten times. This chain joins TRBV12-3 or TRBV12-4 and TRBJ2-1; D remains ambiguous. Trimming took off 6 bases at V and 10 bases at J, with 16 bases between the two ends. CDR3 length: 13 amino acids. The CDR3 region is CASRPPLLAEQFF. DNA for the CDR3: TGTGCCAGCAGGCCCCCTCTCTTAGCAGAGCAGTTCTTC.

The J gene is TRBJ1-2, the V gene TRBV12-3 or TRBV12-4; D is undetermined. The CDR3 is 14 amino acids. Deletions cut 0 bases from V and 3 bases from J, with 8 bases between. The CDR3 here is CASSLAGRYYGYTF. As DNA, the CDR3 is TGTGCCAGCAGTTTAGCAGGGCGGTACTATGGCTACACCTTC.

The genes are TRBV28 and TRBJ2-3; 7 positions match TRBD1. This CDR3 is built from 17 residues. Germline CDR1 is MDHEN and CDR2 is SYDVKM. V was pared by 5 bases and J by 2 bases, with 13 bases of the junction left unmatched. For the CDR3, the DNA is TGTGCCAGCAGTCCCGGGACAGTTTTGGGAGACACAGATACGCAGTATTTT. Translation gives CASSPGTVLGDTDTQYF.

V usage is TRBV5-1 and J usage is TRBJ1-4; D may be TRBD1 (5 bases). V shed 0 bases and J shed 0 bases, with 12 bases lying between them. The CDR3 consists of 17 residues. Per germline, CDR1 SGHRS and CDR2 YFSETQ. CDR3 nucleotide sequence: TGCGCCAGCAGCTTGGACCCGCCCAGGGCAACTAATGAAAAACTGTTTTTT. It codes for CASSLDPPRATNEKLFF.

The CDR3 sequence is CASSLGLTEKLFF. In nucleotides, the CDR3 is TGCGCCAGCAGCCTAGGGCTTACTGAAAAACTGTTTTTT. The gene calls are TRBV4-1 and TRBJ1-4; D remains ambiguous. CDR1 MGHRA and CDR2 YSYEKL come from the germline V gene. With 4 bases removed from V and 7 bases from J, the gap between germline ends came to 10 bases. The length of the CDR3 is 13 residues.

This clonotype was seen many times. The germline gene is not matched at one end of the junction; a read error may be the cause. The gene calls are TRBV5-1 and TRBJ1-1, with D maybe TRBD1 (6 bases). Germline lookup yields CDR1 SGHRS and CDR2 YFSETQ. The CDR3 runs 13 residues. The CDR3 is CASSLGGDTEAFF. The DNA of the CDR3 is TGTGCCAGCAGCTTAGGGGGAGACACTGAAGCTTTCTTT. The full variable domain, rest sourced from reference TRBV5-1 and TRBJ1-1, is KAGVTQTPRYLIKTRGQQVTLSCSPISGHRSVSWYQQTPGQGLQFLFEYFSETQRNKGNFPGRFSGRQFSNSRSEMNVSTLELGDSALYLCASSLGGDTEAFFGQGTRLTVV.

A note on this clonotype: Germline and junction disagree at one end, which may indicate a read error. This chain connects TRBV6-6 to TRBJ1-4, with no clear D. CDR1 and CDR2 from the germline V gene are MNHNY and SVGAGI (reference sequence). This CDR3 is built from 13 residues. The DNA for the CDR3 is TGTGCCAGTAGTTACTCTCCCGTTGAAAAACTGTTTTTT. Translation: CASSYSPVEKLFF.

The CDR3 nucleotides are TGTGCCAGCAGTGTAACCAGGGTCGGTTCACCCCTCCACTTT. This sequence encodes CASSVTRVGSPLHF. The rearrangement links TRBV28 to TRBJ1-6; tentative D call: TRBD1 (5 bases). V was pared by 5 bases and J by 9 bases, with 14 bases between. Germline V gene lookup returns CDR1 MDHEN and CDR2 SYDVKM. This CDR3 has 14 residues.

This clonotype came up a few times. The V and J genes are TRBV6-2 or TRBV6-3 and TRBJ1-6, with a tentative D call TRBD1 (5 bases). Germline assignment: CDR1 MNHEY and CDR2 SVGEGT. The length of the CDR3 is 15 residues. V shed 5 bases and J shed 7 bases, with 15 bases lying between them. The CDR3 is CASSPRGITNSPLHF. The CDR3 DNA reads TGTGCCAGCAGTCCCCGGGGGATCACCAATTCACCCCTCCACTTT.

Turning to this clonotype: A much larger clone is a single base away; this may be a read error. V is TRBV4-3 and J is TRBJ1-1; 7 nucleotides agree with TRBD1. CDR1 and CDR2 (germline): LGHNA, YSLEER. The CDR3 runs to 14 residues. The CDR3 reads CACSRGQANTEAFF. The CDR3 DNA reads TGCGCCTGCAGCCGCGGACAGGCGAACACTGAAGCTTTCTTT.

This rearrangement joins TRBV4-1 to TRBJ2-1, with D tentatively TRBD2 (6 bases). Germline CDR1 and CDR2: MGHRA and YSYEKL. The V end lost 0 bases, the J end lost 13 bases, and 13 bases lay between the germline ends. This CDR3 region has 13 residues. The CDR3 loop is CASSQDYRGTQFF. CDR3 bases: TGCGCCAGCAGCCAAGACTACCGGGGGACCCAGTTCTTC.